This record looks at one T cell receptor (beta chain) sequence and its context. These data belong to a study of T cell changes during pregnancy in multiple sclerosis. Sequencing was performed with immunoSEQ multiplex PCR; in TCRdb, only in-frame clones are kept and a portion is missing. This table holds tens of thousands of clones, 90% found once. Looked up from germline, CDR1 is SGDLS and CDR2 is YYNGEE. Trimming took off 0 bases at V and 6 bases at J, with 16 bases between the two ends. The CDR3 length is 15 residues. Here the sequenced sample was peripheral blood, taken in the first trimester of pregnancy. The clonotype originates from a female donor in good health, enrolled as a control in a pregnancy study. The chain links TRBV9 to TRBJ2-7; a weak D match, TRBD1 (6 bases). CDR3 in DNA: TGTGCCAGCAGCGTAGAGGCAGGGGAATTTAGCGAGCAGTACTTC. It is translated as CASSVEAGEFSEQYF.